The entry below gives a single TCR beta chain sequence along with its context. Its antigen is still unknown. This record belongs to a study of OX40 agonist ivuxolimab in advanced cancers. Across the study: Subjects had a mean age of about 65 years, with a range of about 23 to 79; about 83% were male. Study-level results: In the 0.1-3.0 mg/kg groups, partial responders showed among the lowest expansion. By week 6 at 0.1 to 3.0 mg/kg, blood CD4+ and CD8+ T cells had expanded clonally. In general, CD8+ T cells held more expanded clones than CD4+ did, on average.

Some clones are missing from TCRdb's copy, which holds only in-frame ones; the method was immunoSEQ multiplex PCR. The top ten clones hold about 11% of a sample with about 9,100 clones, about nine tenths of them seen once. The CDR3 spans 13 residues. Trimming took 0 bases from V and 6 from J, leaving 8 bases between them. Germline CDR1 reads MNHNY; CDR2 reads SVGAGI (reference sequence). The sequenced sample was CD4+ or CD8+ T cells sorted from blood, obtained in a trial of the OX40 agonist ivuxolimab. The J gene is TRBJ1-2, the V gene TRBV6-6; D uncertain. The receptor was isolated from an adult with an advanced solid tumor such as melanoma, head and neck, liver or kidney cancer. The CDR3 loop is CASSYSSVDGYTF. Written as DNA, the CDR3 is TGTGCCAGCAGTTACTCGTCGGTGGATGGCTACACCTTC.